This TCR beta chain is drawn from a study of beta chain features in type 1 diabetes. About the research overall: Examination spanned approximately 110 million sorted cells from all samples. Whole-study findings and limits: Among all four CD4+ subsets, Type 1 diabetes patients had TCRB CDR3s that were moderately but significantly shorter. Healthy donors had naive, central memory and Treg TCRB repertoires that appeared less similar than those seen among patients.

Sequencing targeted expressed TCRB transcripts, as all isolated RNA had been reverse transcribed. Assay: immunoSEQ multiplex PCR; the TCRdb copy retains only in-frame clones and omits some. Here the sample spans roughly 330,000 clones, roughly 9.6% being singletons. To note about this clone: Antigen unknown.

The V and J ends lost 4 bases and 7 bases, in that order; junction bases with no gene match: 8. This CDR3 comprises 14 residues. Germline loops: CDR1 SQVTM, CDR2 ANQGSEA. The receptor's source is a woman aged 25 to 45 in good health. Input material: naive CD4+ T cells from blood. The gene calls are TRBV29-1 and TRBJ1-2; 11 nucleotides line up with TRBD1. The CDR3 protein is CSVVGLDRGLGYTF. The CDR3 DNA reads TGCAGCGTTGTTGGCTTGGACAGGGGGCTTGGCTACACCTTC.